The 22 T cell receptor beta chains below come from one sample, sequenced in a study of graft-versus-host responses after intestinal transplantation (dated by TCRdb to about 2021). Dithiothreitol, EDTA incubations and collagenase D digestion were used to isolate intraepithelial and lamina propria lymphocytes from graft specimens. Library preparation used the immunoSEQ multiplex PCR assay. TCRdb re-hosts the immuneACCESS table, in-frame sequences only. Its copies lack some clones; in the studies checked, an unresolved V gene accounts for under half of them, and the cause for the rest is not known. The sample data list around 30,000 clones, and 60% to 85% of these were observed just once. The biggest ten clones account for roughly 3.2% of the sample. The sample here was ileum tissue, taken 98 days after intestinal transplantation. The source of these receptors is a human patient who received an intestinal transplant, so some T cells may come from the graft donor.

J is TRBJ2-1 and V is TRBV10-1; D may be TRBD1 (5 bases). The V end was cut by 2 bases, the J end by 10 bases, with 12 bases between. This CDR3 region has 13 residues. Germline assignment: CDR1 WNHNN and CDR2 SYGVQD (reference sequence). The CDR3 reads CASSEGLWGEQFF. The DNA for the CDR3 is TGCGCCAGCAGTGAGGGGCTTTGGGGCGAGCAGTTCTTC.

The rearrangement uses TRBV4-1 and TRBJ2-5; TRBD2 agrees at 14 bases. The J segment lost 4 bases and the V segment lost 6 bases, leaving 4 bases of the junction unmatched. The germline gives CDR1 MGHRA, CDR2 YSYEKL. This CDR3 is 15 amino acids long. CDR3 in amino acids: CASSPGLAGGETQYF. CDR3 sequence (DNA): TGCGCCAGCAGTCCCGGACTAGCGGGGGGAGAGACCCAGTACTTC.

This chain uses TRBV11-2 with TRBJ1-1; D call uncertain. Germline values: CDR1 SGHAT, CDR2 FQNNGV. This CDR3 contains 14 residues. The germline V and J ends were trimmed by 5 bases and 4 bases, with 14 bases remaining between them. The CDR3 coding sequence is TGTGCCAGCAGCCCGAGTGGGGTTTCCACTGAAGCTTTCTTT. Translated, it gives CASSPSGVSTEAFF.

The chain combines TRBV19 with TRBJ1-1; 8 bases agree with TRBD1. This CDR3 spans 18 amino acids. Germline V gives CDR1 LNHDA, CDR2 SQIVND (reference sequence). V lost 7 bases to trimming and J lost 4 bases; unmatched junction nucleotides: 20. CDR3 nucleotides: TGTGCCAGTATAGGGGGACGGACAGGGAGCGATGGAGGCACTGAAGCTTTCTTT. It codes for CASIGGRTGSDGGTEAFF. Full variable domain (rest looked up from reference TRBV19 and TRBJ1-1): DGGITQSPKYLFRKEGQNVTLSCEQNLNHDAMYWYRQDPGQGLRLIYYSQIVNDFQKGDIAEGYSVSREKKESFPLTVTSAQKNPTAFYLCASIGGRTGSDGGTEAFFGQGTRLTVV.

The CDR3 reads CASGLVRHYGYTF. Written as DNA, the CDR3 is TGTGCTAGTGGTTTGGTGCGACACTATGGCTACACCTTC. The V call is TRBV12-5, the J call TRBJ1-2; no reliable D call. V was trimmed by 0 bases and J by 3 bases, leaving 5 bases between them. CDR1 LGHNT and CDR2 FRNRAP come from the germline V gene. This CDR3 is built from 13 residues.

This clone was counted a few times. The chain links TRBV27 to TRBJ1-1; no definite D call. The germline V gene encodes CDR1 MNHEY and CDR2 SMNVEV (reference sequence). This CDR3 spans 14 amino acids. The V and J ends lost 0 bases and 4 bases respectively, with 9 bases between them. CDR3 residues: CASSLSRWGTEAFF. The CDR3 bases are TGTGCCAGCAGTTTATCTCGGTGGGGCACTGAAGCTTTCTTT.

The chain has TRBV7-9 and TRBJ1-3; D unresolved. CDR1 and CDR2 from the germline V gene are SEHNR and FQNEAQ (reference sequence). V lost 4 bases to trimming and J lost 4 bases, with 17 bases between them. This CDR3 contains 16 residues. The CDR3 protein is CASSSGTDGSGNTIYF. The CDR3 DNA sequence: TGTGCCAGCAGCTCCGGCACAGATGGATCGGGAAACACCATATATTTT.

V gene TRBV5-1 combines with J gene TRBJ1-2; D is perhaps TRBD1 (5 bases). Trimming pared 4 bases from V and 2 bases from J, leaving 18 bases between. The germline gives CDR1 SGHRS, CDR2 YFSETQ. The CDR3 covers 16 residues. The CDR3 spells CASSPLPRGPNYGYTF. For the CDR3, the DNA is TGCGCCAGCAGCCCTCTACCGAGGGGCCCAAACTATGGCTACACCTTC.

J is TRBJ2-2 and V is TRBV7-9, with 7 bases that match TRBD1. V was clipped by 2 bases and J by 2 bases; unmatched bases: 2. This CDR3 has 15 amino acids. In germline, CDR1 is SEHNR, CDR2 FQNEAQ (reference sequence). CDR3: CASSLSGGNTGELFF. The DNA for the CDR3 is TGTGCCAGCAGCTTATCAGGGGGAAACACCGGGGAGCTGTTTTTT. The full variable domain, in which reference TRBV7-9 and TRBJ2-2 provide the parts outside the CDR3, is DTGVSQNPRHKITKRGQNVTFRCDPISEHNRLYWYRQTLGQGPEFLTYFQNEAQLEKSRLLSDRFSAERPKGSFSTLEIQRTEQGDSAMYLCASSLSGGNTGELFFGEGSRLTVL.

As DNA, the CDR3 is TGTGCCAGTAGTATCTCAACCCAGGGCACTGAAGCTTTCTTT. Amino acids: CASSISTQGTEAFF. The chain links TRBV19 to TRBJ1-1, with D perhaps TRBD1 (5 bases). CDR3 size: 14 residues. Trimming stripped 3 bases from V and 4 bases from J, with 12 bases between. CDR1 and CDR2 (germline): LNHDA, SQIVND (reference sequence).

A single count supports this clone. The chain has TRBV30 and TRBJ1-1; a weak D match, TRBD1 (5 bases). The CDR3 length is 13 residues. The germline V gene has CDR1 GTSNPN and CDR2 SVGIG (reference sequence). Trimming removed 5 bases from V and 6 bases from J, with 16 bases in between. CDR3 loop: CAWGSGPGAEAFF. The CDR3, as DNA: TGTGCCTGGGGGTCAGGGCCTGGCGCTGAAGCTTTCTTT.

The gene calls are TRBV6-6 and TRBJ1-2; D uncertain. The ends were cut back, 6 bases at V and 8 bases at J, with 13 bases in the middle. The CDR3 contains 12 residues. The germline CDR1 and CDR2 sequences are MNHNY and SVGAGI (reference sequence). CDR3 DNA: TGTGCCAGCAGGTACACGGCCCTGGGCTACACCTTC. Translating it yields CASRYTALGYTF.

The chain couples TRBV11-2 to TRBJ1-1; D unresolved. CDR3 length equals 13 residues. Germline V gives CDR1 SGHAT, CDR2 FQNNGV. Trimming pared 7 bases from V and 3 bases from J, leaving 12 bases between. The CDR3 here is CASTYLLDTEAFF. In DNA, the CDR3 is TGTGCCAGCACCTACCTCCTGGACACTGAAGCTTTCTTT.

This chain connects TRBV5-6 to TRBJ2-1, with D hard to call. From germline, CDR1 is SGHDT and CDR2 YYEEEE. This CDR3 contains 13 residues. V was clipped by 0 bases and J by 1 base, with 2 bases between them. The CDR3 bases are TGTGCCAGCAGCTTGGCATCCTACAATGAGCAGTTCTTC. Translation: CASSLASYNEQFF.

The CDR3 coding sequence is TGTGCCAGCAGCAATACGCGCCCCGGGAGCGAATATGGCTACACCTTC. It translates to CASSNTRPGSEYGYTF. The V and J genes are TRBV21-1 and TRBJ1-2. TRBV21-1 is recorded as a pseudogene. This CDR3 comprises 16 residues.

The J gene is TRBJ2-1, the V gene TRBV12-5, with unresolved D. V was shortened by 7 bases and J by 7 bases, with 8 bases between the two germline ends. From germline, CDR1 is LGHNT and CDR2 FRNRAP. The CDR3 is 11 amino acids. CDR3 region: CASAALNEQFF. Here the CDR3 DNA reads TGTGCTAGTGCTGCGTTAAATGAGCAGTTCTTC. Together with reference TRBV12-5 and TRBJ2-1, the CDR3 gives the full variable domain: DARVTQTPRHKVTEMGQEVTMRCQPILGHNTVFWYRQTMMQGLELLAYFRNRAPLDDSGMPKDRFSAEMPDATLATLKIQPSEPRDSAVYFCASAALNEQFFGPGTRLTVL.

V and J are TRBV5-1 and TRBJ2-1, with TRBD2 matching over 10 bases. The CDR3 runs to 16 residues. Germline V CDR1 and CDR2: SGHRS, YFSETQ. J was trimmed by 5 bases and V by 1 base; bases with no gene match: 6. The DNA of the CDR3 is TGCGCCAGCAGCTTGCAGGGCCTAGCGGGGGACAATGAGCAGTTCTTC. Its protein is CASSLQGLAGDNEQFF.

The rearrangement links TRBV6-6 to TRBJ2-2; 8 bases align to TRBD1. V gave up 5 bases and J gave up 4 bases; unmatched junction bases: 3. This CDR3 contains 14 residues. Germline V lookup: CDR1 MNHNY, CDR2 SVGAGI (reference sequence). CDR3 in DNA: TGTGCCAGCAGTCAAGGACAGGGCACCGGGGAGCTGTTTTTT. Translated, it gives CASSQGQGTGELFF.

The sample holds one count of this clone. The chain recombines TRBV7-8 with TRBJ1-5, with 10 nucleotides matching TRBD1. This CDR3 region has 19 residues. The J segment lost 0 bases and the V segment lost 4 bases, leaving 12 bases of the junction unmatched. Germline CDR1 SGHVS, CDR2 FQNEAQ. DNA of the CDR3: TGTGCCAGCAGCTCCGAGGTGGGACAGGGGCGTTATAGCAATCAGCCCCAGCATTTT. Amino acids: CASSSEVGQGRYSNQPQHF. Drawing the rest from reference TRBV7-8 and TRBJ1-5, the complete variable domain is GAGVSQSPRYKVAKRGQDVALRCDPISGHVSLFWYQQALGQGPEFLTYFQNEAQLDKSGLPSDRFFAERPEGSVSTLKIQRTQQEDSAVYLCASSSEVGQGRYSNQPQHFGDGTRLSIL.

The chain recombines TRBV9 with TRBJ2-7; 10 bases are shared with TRBD1. Unmatched junction bases numbered 4, after V lost 3 bases and J lost 4 bases. The germline V gene has CDR1 SGDLS and CDR2 YYNGEE. The CDR3 is 14 residues long. The chain's CDR3 is CASSASGQGYEQYF. DNA for the CDR3: TGTGCCAGCAGCGCCTCGGGACAGGGGTACGAGCAGTACTTC. Full variable domain (missing parts from reference TRBV9 and TRBJ2-7): DSGVTQTPKHLITATGQRVTLRCSPRSGDLSVYWYQQSLDQGLQFLIQYYNGEERAKGNILERFSAQQFPDLHSELNLSSLELGDSALYFCASSASGQGYEQYFGPGTRLTVT.

This clone was observed a few times. The chain carries TRBV7-9 and TRBJ1-4; tentative D call: TRBD1 (5 bases). Trimming stripped 3 bases from V and 0 bases from J, with 8 bases between. Germline CDR1 is SEHNR and CDR2 is FQNEAQ (reference sequence). There are 15 residues in the CDR3. CDR3 in DNA: TGTGCCAGCAGCTTGACAGATGCAACTAATGAAAAACTGTTTTTT. Protein sequence: CASSLTDATNEKLFF.

The rearrangement joins TRBV7-8 to TRBJ2-1; the D gene is possibly TRBD1 (5 bases). From germline, CDR1 is SGHVS and CDR2 FQNEAQ. The CDR3 consists of 15 residues. V gave up 1 base and J gave up 4 bases, with 11 bases separating them. In nucleotides, the CDR3 is TGTGCCAGCAGCTTAGAAGACAGTCCATACAATGAGCAGTTCTTC. Amino acids: CASSLEDSPYNEQFF.